The 31 T cell receptor beta chains below were found in one sample sequenced in a study of blood T cell repertoires in COVID-19. Generated by immunoSEQ multiplex PCR, the TCRdb table keeps only in-frame clones and is missing some. The sample includes roughly 110,000 clones, approximately 84% of them seen just once. Sequenced material: peripheral blood. The receptors stem from a human donor in a cohort sampled during active COVID-19.

The genes are TRBV16 and TRBJ1-2; D is perhaps TRBD1 (5 bases). The length of the CDR3 is 14 residues. Germline loops: CDR1 KGHSY, CDR2 FQNENV. V was cut by 0 bases and J by 4 bases, with 9 bases left in between. CDR3 in amino acids: CASSQSRGSYGYTF. In nucleotides, the CDR3 is TGTGCCAGCAGCCAATCTAGGGGAAGCTATGGCTACACCTTC.

The rearrangement links TRBV6-5 to TRBJ2-5; 8 nucleotides agree with TRBD1. Trimming removed 6 bases from V and 2 bases from J; junction bases left unmatched: 5. CDR3 size: 14 residues. From germline, CDR1 is MNHEY and CDR2 SVGAGI. The CDR3 region has the DNA TGTGCCAGCAGCGCGACAGGGGTTCAAGAGACCCAGTACTTC. The encoded protein is CASSATGVQETQYF.

The chain has TRBV20-1 and TRBJ2-3; D not certain. The V end was cut by 3 bases, the J end by 2 bases, with 12 bases between. The CDR3 extends over 14 amino acids. Per the germline V gene, CDR1 is DFQATT and CDR2 is SNEGSKA (reference sequence). Here the CDR3 DNA reads TGCAGTGCTAGTGTCCCATTCAACACAGATACGCAGTATTTT. Its protein product is CSASVPFNTDTQYF.

This clone has just one count. The rearrangement joins TRBV6-5 to TRBJ2-1; 9 nucleotides match TRBD1. Germline V lookup: CDR1 MNHEY, CDR2 SVGAGI. V lost 1 base, J lost 8 bases, and 6 bases stayed unmatched. The CDR3 has 15 amino acids. The CDR3 coding sequence is TGTGCCAGCAGTTACTACAGGGGGCGTTTCGATGAGCAGTTCTTC. Protein: CASSYYRGRFDEQFF.

This sequence joins TRBV5-1 and TRBJ2-3; possibly TRBD1 for D (6 bases). The CDR3 loop spans 15 amino acids. The germline V gene encodes CDR1 SGHRS and CDR2 YFSETQ. V was trimmed by 3 bases and J by 6 bases, leaving 17 bases between them. CDR3 sequence (DNA): TGCGCCAGCAGCTCAGGACAGACTAACACCGATACGCAGTATTTT. Translation: CASSSGQTNTDTQYF.

The rearrangement joins TRBV7-2 to TRBJ2-1; 8 bases fit TRBD2. This CDR3 has 13 amino acids. V lost 4 bases to trimming and J lost 7 bases; unmatched junction nucleotides: 3. Germline V gene data show CDR1 as SGHTA and CDR2 as FQGNSA. This chain's CDR3 is CASSSGTSNEQFF. The CDR3 nucleotides are TGTGCCAGCAGCTCCGGGACTAGTAATGAGCAGTTCTTC.

V and J are TRBV7-3 and TRBJ2-5; TRBD2 aligns across 8 bases. The CDR3 is 17 amino acids. The V and J ends lost 1 base and 2 bases, in that order; junction bases with no gene match: 9. Germline CDR1 reads SGHTA; CDR2 reads FQGTGA. CDR3 protein: CASSLRPPTSGQETQYF. The CDR3 DNA reads as TGTGCCAGCAGCTTAAGACCCCCCACTAGCGGACAAGAGACCCAGTACTTC.

V and J are TRBV19 and TRBJ2-3, with D possibly TRBD1 on 6 matching bases. The V gene's germline CDR1 is LNHDA and CDR2 SQIVND (reference sequence). Trimming removed 4 bases from V and 3 bases from J, with 14 bases in between. The CDR3 extends over 15 amino acids. The CDR3 spells CASSTKRGTTDTQYF. The CDR3 nucleotides are TGTGCCAGTAGTACCAAAAGGGGGACAACAGATACGCAGTATTTT.

The chain carries TRBV10-3 and TRBJ2-1; 10 bases are a match to TRBD2. There are 18 residues in the CDR3. CDR1 and CDR2 (germline): ENHRY, SYGVKD. V lost 0 bases and J lost 4; bases outside the gene matches: 9. CDR3 protein: CAISESNFGLAEYNEQFF. CDR3 bases: TGTGCCATCAGTGAGTCGAATTTTGGACTAGCGGAATACAATGAGCAGTTCTTC.

The chain uses TRBV7-3 and TRBJ2-6, with TRBD2 as a possible D gene (5 bases). CDR1 is SGHTA and CDR2 is FQGTGA in the germline V gene. The CDR3 sequence is 16 residues long. The V gene lost 0 bases and the J gene lost 0 bases, with 6 bases spanning the gap. This CDR3 reads CASSLTAGSGANVLTF. The CDR3 coding sequence is TGTGCCAGCAGCTTAACGGCGGGCTCTGGGGCCAACGTCCTGACTTTC.

The chain uses TRBV7-2 and TRBJ2-5, with D possibly matching TRBD1 (7 bases). Germline CDR1 reads SGHTA; CDR2 reads FQGNSA. V was pared by 5 bases and J by 5 bases, with 18 bases between. The CDR3 is 15 amino acids. The chain's CDR3 is CASSPGGFSLETQYF. CDR3 nucleotide sequence: TGTGCCAGCAGCCCAGGGGGGTTTAGCTTGGAGACCCAGTACTTC.

V is TRBV5-1 and J is TRBJ2-7, with 9 bases matching TRBD2. CDR3 length: 15 residues. Unmatched junction bases numbered 10, after V lost 3 bases and J lost 6 bases. CDR1 and CDR2 from the germline V gene are SGHRS and YFSETQ. In nucleotides, the CDR3 is TGCGCCAGCAGCTCCCGTTCGACTAGCGGTGGCGAGCAGTACTTC. Protein product: CASSSRSTSGGEQYF.

This chain links TRBV7-3 with TRBJ2-5; the D gene is possibly TRBD1 (5 bases). Germline V CDR1 and CDR2: SGHTA, FQGTGA. Trimming cost V 5 bases and J 5 bases, with 12 bases left between them. CDR3 length equals 13 residues. CDR3 sequence: CASSPQGPETQYF. The CDR3 DNA is TGTGCCAGCAGCCCCCAGGGCCCGGAGACCCAGTACTTC.

CDR3 residues: CASSPGGAPTQYF. CDR3 sequence (DNA): TGTGCCAGCAGCCCCGGTGGGGCCCCGACCCAGTACTTC. The rearrangement uses TRBV11-2 and TRBJ2-5; a possible D gene is TRBD1 (5 bases). The CDR3 consists of 13 residues. The V and J ends lost 5 bases and 7 bases respectively, with 14 bases between them. Germline-derived CDR1 and CDR2 are SGHAT and FQNNGV.

This chain links TRBV18 with TRBJ2-7; 7 bases fit TRBD2. Looked up from germline, CDR1 is KGHSH and CDR2 is LQKENI. The CDR3 loop spans 15 amino acids. J lost 0 bases, V lost 1 base, and 3 bases had no gene match. The CDR3 nucleotides are TGTGCCAGCTCACCACGGCGGACTAGCTCCTACGAGCAGTACTTC. Translating it yields CASSPRRTSSYEQYF.

The genes are TRBV30 and TRBJ1-6, with D perhaps TRBD1 (5 bases). V dropped 0 bases and J dropped 8 bases, with 14 bases sitting between them. The CDR3 is made up of 15 amino acids. Germline CDR1 and CDR2: GTSNPN and SVGIG (reference sequence). The DNA for the CDR3 is TGTGCCTGGAGTGTAAGGGGTCGGGCAGATTCACCCCTCCACTTT. Protein: CAWSVRGRADSPLHF.

The chain links TRBV6-6 to TRBJ2-7; TRBD1 is a possible D gene (5 bases). Germline CDR1 is MNHNY and CDR2 is SVGAGI (reference sequence). Trimming removed 2 bases from V and 6 bases from J, with 11 bases in between. This CDR3 comprises 13 residues. The CDR3 region is CASSYLDRGEQYV. Written as DNA, the CDR3 is TGTGCCAGCAGTTACCTCGACAGAGGCGAGCAGTACGTC.

This clone was seen a single time. The rearrangement uses TRBV4-1 and TRBJ2-2; no clear D gene. The V gene's germline CDR1 is MGHRA and CDR2 YSYEKL. V gave up 1 base and J gave up 0 bases, with 6 bases separating them. The length of the CDR3 is 15 residues. CDR3 sequence reads: CASSQGPTNTGELFF. The CDR3 region has the DNA TGCGCCAGCAGCCAAGGTCCCACGAACACCGGGGAGCTGTTTTTT.

CDR3 DNA: TGTGCCAGCAGTAAGGGCAGGGAAGCGCGCAATCAGCCCCAGCATTTT. As protein: CASSKGREARNQPQHF. The V call is TRBV6-2 or TRBV6-3, the J call TRBJ1-5; tentatively, D is TRBD1 (5 bases). This CDR3 has 16 amino acids. The V and J ends lost 5 bases and 2 bases respectively, with 16 bases between them. Looked up from germline, CDR1 is MNHEY and CDR2 is SVGEGT.

The genes are TRBV5-1 and TRBJ1-4; D possibly corresponds to TRBD1 (5 bases). Germline V lookup: CDR1 SGHRS, CDR2 YFSETQ. The CDR3 covers 15 residues. With 1 base removed from V and 4 bases from J, the gap between germline ends came to 11 bases. The CDR3 loop reads CASSLTRALNEKLFF. In nucleotides, the CDR3 is TGCGCCAGCAGCTTGACCAGGGCCCTTAATGAAAAACTGTTTTTT.

This chain links TRBV29-1 with TRBJ1-2; 11 nucleotides align to TRBD1. V lost 7 bases to trimming and J lost 8 bases; unmatched junction nucleotides: 9. The CDR3 spans 13 residues. Germline V gene lookup returns CDR1 SQVTM and CDR2 ANQGSEA. The CDR3 sequence is CSAPGQGAQGYTF. CDR3 nucleotides: TGCAGCGCACCCGGACAGGGGGCTCAGGGCTACACCTTC.

This chain uses TRBV6-2 or TRBV6-3 with TRBJ2-1; 9 bases fit TRBD2. The CDR3 extends over 16 amino acids. The J segment lost 5 bases and the V segment lost 5 bases, leaving 10 bases of the junction unmatched. Germline CDR1 and CDR2: MNHEY and SVGEGT. The CDR3 sequence is CASSPRGGRAHNEQFF. For the CDR3, the DNA is TGTGCCAGCAGTCCCCGGGGCGGGAGGGCCCACAATGAGCAGTTCTTC.

The chain joins TRBV24-1 to TRBJ1-1; TRBD1 might be the D (5 bases). V shed 9 bases and J shed 1 base, with 8 bases lying between them. This CDR3 has 12 amino acids. Germline-derived CDR1 and CDR2 are KGHDR and SFDVKD. The CDR3 DNA sequence: TGTGCCACCGCGGGGCCGAACACTGAAGCTTTCTTT. Protein sequence: CATAGPNTEAFF.

This clone has just a few counts. J is TRBJ1-6 and V is TRBV19; 8 bases align to TRBD1. The CDR3 is 15 residues long. The germline V gene has CDR1 LNHDA and CDR2 SQIVND (reference sequence). The V and J ends lost 4 bases and 7 bases, in that order; junction bases with no gene match: 6. CDR3 residues: CASSRGRDRNSPLHF. Here the CDR3 DNA reads TGTGCCAGTAGTAGGGGCCGGGACAGGAATTCACCCCTCCACTTT.

J is TRBJ1-5 and V is TRBV16; a possible D gene is TRBD1 (6 bases). Germline loops: CDR1 KGHSY, CDR2 FQNENV. The CDR3 is made up of 16 amino acids. Deletions cut 3 bases from V and 0 bases from J, with 12 bases between. The CDR3 DNA is TGTGCCAGCAGCCACCTACAGGGTAATAGCAATCAGCCCCAGCATTTT. Amino acid sequence: CASSHLQGNSNQPQHF. The complete variable domain, with remaining parts taken from reference TRBV16 and TRBJ1-5, reads GEEVAQTPKHLVRGEGQKAKLYCAPIKGHSYVFWYQQVLKNEFKFLISFQNENVFDETGMPKERFSAKCLPNSPCSLEIQATKLEDSAVYFCASSHLQGNSNQPQHFGDGTRLSIL.

Concerning this clone itself: At one of its ends the junction is not consistent with the germline gene, which may arise from a read error. The V gene is TRBV7-7, the J gene TRBJ2-2, with D perhaps matching TRBD1 (5 bases). This CDR3 has 15 amino acids. The germline V gene encodes CDR1 SSHAT and CDR2 FNYEAQ (reference sequence). DNA of the CDR3: TGTGCTAGCAGCTCTAGTAGGGGATTGACCGGGGAGCTGTTTTTT. It is translated as CASSSSRGLTGELFF. Supplemented by reference TRBV7-7 and TRBJ2-2, the full variable domain reads GAGVSQSPRYKVTKRGQDVTLRCDPISSHATLYWYQQALGQGPEFLTYFNYEAQPDKSGLPSDRFSAERPEGSISTLTIQRTEQRDSAMYRCASSSSRGLTGELFFGEGSRLTVL.

This clone has only one observation. The V gene is TRBV5-1, the J gene TRBJ2-1; 7 bases are shared with TRBD2. CDR1 and CDR2 (germline): SGHRS, YFSETQ. The CDR3 contains 16 residues. Trimming removed 0 bases from V and 6 bases from J; junction bases left unmatched: 9. CDR3 bases: TGCGCCAGCAGCTTGGAGCGGGGAGGGGTCGCCAATGAGCAGTTCTTC. This translates into CASSLERGGVANEQFF.

This clone was seen only once. The rearrangement uses TRBV27 and TRBJ2-2; TRBD2 matches at 10 bases. Per the germline V gene, CDR1 is MNHEY and CDR2 is SMNVEV (reference sequence). This CDR3 has 15 amino acids. J lost 9 bases, V lost 6 bases, and 10 bases had no gene match. CDR3 amino acids: CASRWTSGPVRELFF. CDR3 nucleotides: TGTGCCAGCAGATGGACTAGCGGTCCGGTCCGGGAGCTGTTTTTT.

V and J are TRBV27 and TRBJ2-5; tentatively, D is TRBD2 (6 bases). V lost 6 bases, J lost 4 bases, and 12 bases lay in between. The germline V gene encodes CDR1 MNHEY and CDR2 SMNVEV (reference sequence). CDR3 length: 13 residues. CDR3 residues: CASSPGTRETQYF. CDR3 nucleotide sequence: TGTGCCAGCAGCCCCGGGACTCGAGAGACCCAGTACTTC.

The chain uses TRBV5-1 and TRBJ2-1; the match to TRBD1 covers 9 bases. V lost 4 bases and J lost 6; bases outside the gene matches: 8. Looked up from germline, CDR1 is SGHRS and CDR2 is YFSETQ. The CDR3 is made up of 15 amino acids. Written as DNA, the CDR3 is TGCGCCAGCAGCGGGGGACAGGGCGACGGCAATGAGCAGTTCTTC. It is translated as CASSGGQGDGNEQFF.

The chain combines TRBV25-1 with TRBJ1-2; possible D gene TRBD1, 5 bases. Per germline, CDR1 MGHDK and CDR2 SYGVNS. V was clipped by 5 bases and J by 2 bases, with 6 bases between them. The CDR3 runs 12 residues. The CDR3 region is CASSRQNYGYTF. CDR3 nucleotide sequence: TGTGCCAGCAGTCGACAGAACTATGGCTACACCTTC.